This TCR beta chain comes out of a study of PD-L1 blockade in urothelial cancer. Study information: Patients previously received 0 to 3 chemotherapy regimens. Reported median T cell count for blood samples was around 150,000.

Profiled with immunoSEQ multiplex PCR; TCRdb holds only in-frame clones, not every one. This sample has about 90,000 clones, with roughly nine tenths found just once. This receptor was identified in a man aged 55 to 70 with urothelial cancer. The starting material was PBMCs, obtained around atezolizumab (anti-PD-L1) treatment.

Here the CDR3 DNA reads TGTGCCAGCAGCTTACGACAGGGGGCTTATGTATATAATTCACCCCTCCACTTT. Protein: CASSLRQGAYVYNSPLHF. V usage is TRBV7-2 and J usage is TRBJ1-6; 10 bases agree with TRBD1. Losses at the gene ends were 2 bases for V and 4 bases for J; bases not matched to a gene: 8. In germline, CDR1 is SGHTA, CDR2 FQGNSA. This CDR3 spans 18 amino acids.